A selection of T cell receptor beta chains follows, all from one sample in a study of blood T cell repertoires in COVID-19. The protocol was immunoSEQ multiplex PCR, while the TCRdb copy is restricted to in-frame clones and leaves out a portion. The data show roughly 60,000 clones, roughly 86% seen once. Specimen: peripheral blood. These receptor sequences come from a man in his 60s with active COVID-19. Both conserved end residues are part of each CDR3. Each record gives: D gene, V gene, J gene, clone size, CDR3 protein, CDR3 DNA. A D gene is named only where the DNA matches it firmly. Only some rows state a clone size, as once, few, many or a class for expanded clones.

.,TRBV9,TRBJ2-3,.,CASSEGSGLNTDTQYF,TGTGCCAGCAGCGAGGGGTCGGGACTTAACACAGATACGCAGTATTTT
.,TRBV30,TRBJ2-2,once,CAWIGGAGGELFF,TGTGCCTGGATCGGAGGGGCTGGCGGGGAGCTGTTTTTT
TRBD1,TRBV3-1/TRBV3-2,TRBJ1-2,.,CASSARDRYEDGYTF,TGTGCCAGCAGCGCCCGGGACAGATACGAGGATGGCTACACCTTC
TRBD2,TRBV27,TRBJ2-7,few,CASSVGTSGRWMYEQYF,TGTGCCAGCAGTGTCGGGACTAGCGGGAGGTGGATGTACGAGCAGTACTTC
.,TRBV12-3/TRBV12-4,TRBJ2-5,.,CASSVYRRETQYF,TGTGCCAGCAGCGTCTATCGGAGGGAGACCCAGTACTTC
.,TRBV9,TRBJ1-2,.,CASEGVYGYTF,TGTGCCTCTGAGGGAGTCTATGGCTACACCTTC
TRBD2,TRBV27,TRBJ2-7,.,CASSLVAGGRYEQYF,TGTGCCAGCAGTTTAGTTGCGGGAGGGCGGTACGAGCAGTACTTC
.,TRBV7-3,TRBJ1-1,once,CASSLNGNTEAFF,TGTGCCAGCAGCTTAAACGGGAACACTGAAGCTTTCTTT
TRBD1,TRBV3-1/TRBV3-2,TRBJ2-5,.,CASSPPGQKETQYF,TGTGCCAGCAGCCCTCCGGGACAGAAGGAGACCCAGTACTTC
TRBD2,TRBV9,TRBJ2-3,.,CASSAGTSGFRTDTQYF,TGTGCCAGCAGCGCAGGGACTAGCGGGTTCCGGACAGATACGCAGTATTTT
.,TRBV7-6,TRBJ2-7,.,CASSLLTGINEQYF,TGTGCCAGCAGCTTACTCACGGGAATAAACGAGCAGTACTTC
.,TRBV5-4,TRBJ1-2,.,CASSLGTGNDYGYTF,TGTGCCAGCAGCCTGGGAACAGGGAACGACTATGGCTACACCTTC
.,TRBV19,TRBJ2-7,.,CASSIGVGLGSTSYEQYF,TGTGCCAGTAGTATAGGGGTTGGGCTGGGTTCAACTTCCTACGAGCAGTACTTC
TRBD1,TRBV6-5,TRBJ2-7,.,CASRPIGTGLYEQYF,TGTGCCAGCAGACCCATCGGGACAGGGTTGTACGAGCAGTACTTC
TRBD2,TRBV19,TRBJ2-1,.,CASSIPLAVNNEQFF,TGTGCCAGTAGTATCCCGCTAGCGGTAAACAATGAGCAGTTCTTC
.,TRBV12-3/TRBV12-4,TRBJ1-3,.,CASSFNFGNTIYF,TGTGCCAGCAGTTTCAACTTTGGAAACACCATATATTTT
.,TRBV19,TRBJ1-5,few,CASTNQGLDQPQHF,TGTGCCAGTACTAACCAGGGATTGGACCAGCCCCAGCATTTT
.,TRBV18,TRBJ2-1,.,CASSLYSYNEQFF,TGTGCCAGCTCACTTTACTCCTACAATGAGCAGTTCTTC
TRBD2,TRBV6-4,TRBJ2-1,.,CASSDYPTSVNEQFF,TGTGCCAGCAGTGACTACCCTACTAGCGTCAATGAGCAGTTCTTC
.,TRBV7-2,TRBJ2-7,.,CASSPSSARTYEQYF,TGTGCCAGCAGCCCATCTAGCGCTCGCACCTACGAGCAGTACTTC
TRBD2,TRBV5-1,TRBJ2-1,few,CASSPRAGGPHEQFF,TGCGCCAGCAGTCCCAGAGCGGGAGGGCCCCATGAGCAGTTCTTC
TRBD2,TRBV20-1,TRBJ2-5,.,CSASELAGQETQYF,TGCAGTGCTAGTGAGCTAGCGGGACAAGAGACCCAGTACTTC
.,TRBV19,TRBJ2-7,.,CASSIDLSISYEQYF,TGTGCCAGTAGTATAGATCTATCCATAAGCTACGAGCAGTACTTC
TRBD2,TRBV3-1/TRBV3-2,TRBJ2-3,once,CASSLRLAGATDTQYF,TGTGCCAGCAGCCTACGACTAGCGGGAGCCACAGATACGCAGTATTTT